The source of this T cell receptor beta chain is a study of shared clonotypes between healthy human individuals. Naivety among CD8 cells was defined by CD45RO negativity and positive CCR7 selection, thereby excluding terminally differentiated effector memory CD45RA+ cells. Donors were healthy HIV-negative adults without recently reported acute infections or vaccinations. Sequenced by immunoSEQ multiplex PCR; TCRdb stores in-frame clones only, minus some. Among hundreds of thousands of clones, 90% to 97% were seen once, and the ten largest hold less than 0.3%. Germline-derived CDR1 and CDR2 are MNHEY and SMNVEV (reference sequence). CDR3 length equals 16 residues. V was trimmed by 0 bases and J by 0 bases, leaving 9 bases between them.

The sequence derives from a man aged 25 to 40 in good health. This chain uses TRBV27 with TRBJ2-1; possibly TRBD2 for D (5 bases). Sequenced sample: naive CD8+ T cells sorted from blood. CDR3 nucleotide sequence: TGTGCCAGCAGTTTATCGCGGGTAAACTCCTACAATGAGCAGTTCTTC. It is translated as CASSLSRVNSYNEQFF.